This section outlines one TCR beta chain sequence together with its context. The sample belongs to a study of blood T cell repertoires in COVID-19. For the study at large: Some COVID-19 samples were acute and others convalescent; all came from the United States, Italy and Spain.

Recruitment covered about two dozen US areas and drew participants whose ages spanned roughly 18 to 90 years. Clinical histories supplied by participants themselves formed the basis of cohort assignment. Exposed study participants had met a COVID-19 case within 2 weeks before entry. Trimming cost V 5 bases and J 4 bases; bases outside gene matches: 3. The CDR3 is made up of 14 amino acids. CDR1 and CDR2 from the germline V gene are LNHDA and SQIVND (reference sequence). TCRdb's table, derived via immunoSEQ multiplex PCR, lists solely in-frame clones and lacks some. The sample consists of a few hundred thousand clones, 75% to 90% of them appearing once.

The sample comprised PBMCs or T cells enriched from blood (not recorded which). The source of this sequence is a woman between 25 and 40 years old who had been exposed to COVID-19. V usage is TRBV19 and J usage is TRBJ1-5; 9 bases align to TRBD1. The CDR3 here is CASSVTGGNQPQHF. In DNA form, the CDR3 reads TGTGCCAGTAGTGTGACAGGGGGGAATCAGCCCCAGCATTTT.